Each of the 13 T cell receptor beta chains below was sequenced from the same sample in a study of T cells in Graves' hyperthyroidism and ophthalmopathy. TCR beta CDR3 region amplification was performed from RNA transcripts. HTBI primers were the set used in a first-round RT-PCR of the TCR CDR3. TCRdb re-derived calls from the multiplex PCR reads in MiXCR, one entry per CDR3 protein. The repertoire includes 250,000 to 400,000 distinct CDR3 sequences, approximately 13% of them detected once, and around 32% sits in the top ten. Material for sequencing was blood. Receptor source: a woman in her thirties or forties with Graves' ophthalmopathy.

This clonotype was counted many times. V usage is TRBV18 and J usage is TRBJ1-1; D unclear. The CDR3 totals 14 residues. V lost 1 base and J 2 bases, leaving 8 bases between the germline ends. Looked up from germline, CDR1 is KGHSH and CDR2 is LQKENI. CDR3 residues: CASSPRKSNTEAFF. For the CDR3, the DNA is TGTGCCAGCTCACCACGTAAGTCAAACACTGAAGCTTTCTTT.

This clonotype was observed a handful of times. The V call is TRBV20-1, the J call TRBJ2-4; no clear D. The germline gives CDR1 DFQATT, CDR2 SNEGSKA (reference sequence). The CDR3 totals 13 residues. The V gene lost 3 bases and the J gene lost 3 bases, with 9 bases spanning the gap. DNA for the CDR3: TGCAGTGCTAGCCGTGACAACAAAAACATTCAGTACTTC. Amino acids: CSASRDNKNIQYF.

The chain has TRBV6-1 and TRBJ1-6, with D perhaps TRBD1 (6 bases). Germline V gene data show CDR1 as MNHNS and CDR2 as SASEGT. V was trimmed by 5 bases and J by 0 bases, leaving 14 bases between them. The CDR3 length is 17 residues. CDR3: CASSQRTASSYNSPLHF. In DNA form, the CDR3 reads TGTGCCAGCAGTCAACGGACAGCGAGCTCCTATAATTCACCCCTCCACTTT.

This clonotype was seen repeatedly, ten times or more. The rearrangement uses TRBV12-5 and TRBJ2-2; 7 nucleotides match TRBD1. Trimming took 1 base from V and 0 from J; bases not matched to a gene: 14. This CDR3 spans 20 amino acids. CDR1 is LGHNT, CDR2 FRNRAP, per germline. The CDR3 DNA reads as TGTGCTAGTGGTTTGGGCCCGGCACATGGACAGGAGACGAACACCGGGGAGCTGTTTTTT. Translating gives CASGLGPAHGQETNTGELFF. The variable domain in full, completed from reference TRBV12-5 and TRBJ2-2, reads DARVTQTPRHKVTEMGQEVTMRCQPILGHNTVFWYRQTMMQGLELLAYFRNRAPLDDSGMPKDRFSAEMPDATLATLKIQPSEPRDSAVYFCASGLGPAHGQETNTGELFFGEGSRLTVL.

This clonotype was observed at least ten times. The rearrangement joins TRBV6-1 to TRBJ2-3; D ambiguous. Germline V gives CDR1 MNHNS, CDR2 SASEGT. This CDR3 spans 15 amino acids. Trimming left V 7 bases short and J 5 bases short, with 19 bases between. The CDR3 coding sequence is TGTGCCAGCAACCAGGACCCCGGTTCTGGAGATACGCAGTATTTT. It specifies CASNQDPGSGDTQYF.

Ten or more counts support this clonotype. V and J are TRBV20-1 and TRBJ2-7; D possibly corresponds to TRBD2 (5 bases). V shed 3 bases and J shed 5 bases, with 17 bases lying between them. The length of the CDR3 is 14 residues. The V gene's germline CDR1 is DFQATT and CDR2 SNEGSKA (reference sequence). CDR3 DNA sequence: TGCAGTGCTAGGAGGGCAGCCGACACCCACGAGCAGTACTTC. Translated, it gives CSARRAADTHEQYF.

This clonotype was seen ten or more times. The rearrangement joins TRBV12-3 or TRBV12-4 to TRBJ1-5; 11 bases map to TRBD1. The CDR3 totals 16 residues. V was clipped by 4 bases and J by 7 bases; unmatched bases: 9. CDR3 coding DNA: TGTGCCAGCAGTTCTTGGACAGGGGGCGCGGTGCAGCCCCAGCATTTT. Translated: CASSSWTGGAVQPQHF.

The table lists this clonotype with a few counts. The chain uses TRBV20-1 and TRBJ2-5, with TRBD2 matching 7 bases. Germline assignment: CDR1 DFQATT and CDR2 SNEGSKA (reference sequence). This CDR3 comprises 13 residues. The V and J ends lost 3 bases and 6 bases, in that order; junction bases with no gene match: 7. This CDR3 reads CSASSGRVKTQYF. The CDR3 DNA reads as TGCAGTGCTAGCTCGGGGAGGGTGAAGACCCAGTACTTC.

Ten or more counts support this clonotype. The CDR3 coding sequence is TGTGCCAGCAGCTCCGGGACTAGACACACCGGGGAGCTGTTTTTT. This encodes CASSSGTRHTGELFF. The genes are TRBV2 and TRBJ2-2, with TRBD2 identical over 8 bases. Germline V lookup: CDR1 SNHLY, CDR2 FYNNEI. The V segment lost 6 bases and the J segment 3 bases; nucleotides outside the gene matches: 6. The CDR3 runs to 15 residues.

This clonotype was seen at least ten times. V is TRBV20-1 and J is TRBJ1-2; D uncertain. Trimming shortened V by 4 bases and J by 1 base, and 22 bases separated the two germline ends. The length of the CDR3 is 17 residues. From germline, CDR1 is DFQATT and CDR2 SNEGSKA (reference sequence). The DNA for the CDR3 is TGCAGTGCTATGGTGTCAGAGCGGATATTTGTTAACTATGGCTACACCTTC. Its translation is CSAMVSERIFVNYGYTF.

This clonotype came up many times. This rearrangement joins TRBV7-8 to TRBJ1-1; 9 nucleotides align to TRBD1. The CDR3 totals 16 residues. Per germline, CDR1 SGHVS and CDR2 FQNEAQ. J was trimmed by 3 bases and V by 5 bases; bases with no gene match: 10. In nucleotides, the CDR3 is TGTGCCAGCAGCAATCGGGACAGGGTTATGTACACTGAAGCTTTCTTT. It codes for CASSNRDRVMYTEAFF.

This chain joins TRBV2 and TRBJ2-1; D unresolved. Germline values: CDR1 SNHLY, CDR2 FYNNEI. The CDR3 consists of 16 residues. V lost 6 bases to trimming and J lost 1 base, with 16 bases between them. Here the CDR3 DNA reads TGTGCCAGCAGCCCGACCGCCCGCCTATCCTACAATGAGCAGTTCTTC. This encodes CASSPTARLSYNEQFF.

This clonotype showed up many times. The V and J genes are TRBV19 and TRBJ1-1, with D possibly being TRBD1 (5 bases). This CDR3 has 14 amino acids. CDR1 is LNHDA and CDR2 is SQIVND in the germline V gene (reference sequence). The V end was cut by 3 bases, the J end by 6 bases, with 14 bases between. The CDR3 spells CASSIEGRVAEAFF. In DNA form, the CDR3 reads TGTGCCAGTAGTATTGAGGGGCGCGTCGCTGAAGCTTTCTTT.